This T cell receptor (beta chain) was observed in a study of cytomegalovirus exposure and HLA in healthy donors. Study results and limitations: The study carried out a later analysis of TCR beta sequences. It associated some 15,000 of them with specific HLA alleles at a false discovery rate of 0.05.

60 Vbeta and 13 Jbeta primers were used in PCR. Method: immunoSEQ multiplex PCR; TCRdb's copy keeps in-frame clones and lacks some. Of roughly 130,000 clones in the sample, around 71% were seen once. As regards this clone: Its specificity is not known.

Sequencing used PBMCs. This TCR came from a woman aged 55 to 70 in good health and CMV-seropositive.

The CDR3 nucleotides read TGTGCCAGTAGTGGAAGGGGGGGTGGATGGGAGACCCAGTACTTC. Amino acids: CASSGRGGGWETQYF. V is TRBV19 and J is TRBJ2-5; TRBD2 might be the D (7 bases). The CDR3 extends over 15 amino acids. Germline-derived CDR1 and CDR2 are LNHDA and SQIVND (reference sequence). Trimming removed 5 bases from V and 5 bases from J, with 18 bases in between. Complete variable domain (other parts from reference TRBV19 and TRBJ2-5): DGGITQSPKYLFRKEGQNVTLSCEQNLNHDAMYWYRQDPGQGLRLIYYSQIVNDFQKGDIAEGYSVSREKKESFPLTVTSAQKNPTAFYLCASSGRGGGWETQYFGPGTRLLVL.